The sequence of this T cell receptor beta chain was determined in a study of shared clonotypes between healthy human individuals. TCRdb's copy holds only in-frame clones and misses some; the assay was immunoSEQ multiplex PCR. Among over 1.5 million clones listed, roughly 98% were seen once. Sequencing was performed on naive CD4+ T cells sorted from blood. Sample subset: CD45RA+ positively selected. The sequence was obtained from a young man in good health.

DNA of the CDR3: TGCGTAGCCGCAGGGACGACCTACGAGCAGTACTTC. It specifies CVAAGTTYEQYF. The chain couples TRBV29-1 to TRBJ2-7, with D perhaps TRBD1 or TRBD2 (5 bases each). This CDR3 comprises 12 residues. The germline CDR1 and CDR2 sequences are SQVTM and ANQGSEA.